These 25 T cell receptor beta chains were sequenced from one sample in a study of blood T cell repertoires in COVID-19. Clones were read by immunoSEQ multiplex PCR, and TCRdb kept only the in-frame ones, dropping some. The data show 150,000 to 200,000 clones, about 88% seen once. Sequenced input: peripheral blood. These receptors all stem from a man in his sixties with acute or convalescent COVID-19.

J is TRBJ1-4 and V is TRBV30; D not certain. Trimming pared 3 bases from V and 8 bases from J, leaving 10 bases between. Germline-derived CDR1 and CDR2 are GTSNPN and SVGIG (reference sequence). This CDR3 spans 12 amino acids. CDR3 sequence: CAWSPIREKLFF. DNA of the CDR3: TGTGCCTGGAGCCCCATCCGGGAAAAACTGTTTTTT.

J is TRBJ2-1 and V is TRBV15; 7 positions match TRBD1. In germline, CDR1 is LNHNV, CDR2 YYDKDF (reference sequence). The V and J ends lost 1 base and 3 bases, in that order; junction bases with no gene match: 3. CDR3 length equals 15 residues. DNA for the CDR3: TGTGCCACCAGCAGAGTAGGGGGCAGCTACAATGAGCAGTTCTTC. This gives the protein CATSRVGGSYNEQFF.

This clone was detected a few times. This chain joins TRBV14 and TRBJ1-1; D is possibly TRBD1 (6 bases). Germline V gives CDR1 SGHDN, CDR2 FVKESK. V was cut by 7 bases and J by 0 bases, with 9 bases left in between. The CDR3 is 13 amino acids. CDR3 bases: TGTGCCAGCACCTGGGACATGAACACTGAAGCTTTCTTT. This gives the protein CASTWDMNTEAFF. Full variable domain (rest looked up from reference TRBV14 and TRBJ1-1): EAGVTQFPSHSVIEKGQTVTLRCDPISGHDNLYWYRRVMGKEIKFLLHFVKESKQDESGMPNNRFLAERTGGTYSTLKVQPAELEDSGVYFCASTWDMNTEAFFGQGTRLTVV.

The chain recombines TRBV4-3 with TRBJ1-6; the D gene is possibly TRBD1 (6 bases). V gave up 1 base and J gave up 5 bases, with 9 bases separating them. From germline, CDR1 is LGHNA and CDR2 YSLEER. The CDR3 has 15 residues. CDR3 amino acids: CASSQGTANNSPLHF. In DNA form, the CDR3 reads TGCGCCAGCAGCCAAGGGACAGCTAATAATTCACCCCTCCACTTT.

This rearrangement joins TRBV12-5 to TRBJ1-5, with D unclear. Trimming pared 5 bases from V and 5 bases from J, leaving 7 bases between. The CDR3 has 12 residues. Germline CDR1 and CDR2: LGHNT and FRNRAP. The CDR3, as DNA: TGTGCTAGTGGTGAGGGTTATCAGCCCCAGCATTTT. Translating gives CASGEGYQPQHF.

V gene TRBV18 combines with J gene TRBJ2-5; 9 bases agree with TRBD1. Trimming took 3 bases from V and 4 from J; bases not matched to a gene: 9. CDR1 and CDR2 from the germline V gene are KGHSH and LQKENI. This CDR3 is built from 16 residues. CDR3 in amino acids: CASSPTQGQGGETQYF. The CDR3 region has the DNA TGTGCCAGCTCACCTACCCAGGGACAGGGAGGAGAGACCCAGTACTTC.

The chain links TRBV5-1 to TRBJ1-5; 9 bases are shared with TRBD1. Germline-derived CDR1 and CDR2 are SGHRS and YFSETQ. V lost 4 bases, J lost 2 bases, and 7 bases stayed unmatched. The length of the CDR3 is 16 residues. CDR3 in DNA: TGCGCCAGCAGCCCTGGGACAGGGACCGGCAATCAGCCCCAGCATTTT. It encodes CASSPGTGTGNQPQHF.

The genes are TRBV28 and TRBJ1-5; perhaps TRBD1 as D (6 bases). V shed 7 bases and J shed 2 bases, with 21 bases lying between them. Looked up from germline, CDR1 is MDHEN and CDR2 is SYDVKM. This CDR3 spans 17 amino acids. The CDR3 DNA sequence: TGTGCCAGCACCGCCGCGTCAGGGAACAGGGGCAATCAGCCCCAGCATTTT. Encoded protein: CASTAASGNRGNQPQHF. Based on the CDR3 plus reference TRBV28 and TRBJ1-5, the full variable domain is DVKVTQSSRYLVKRTGEKVFLECVQDMDHENMFWYRQDPGLGLRLIYFSYDVKMKEKGDIPEGYSVSREKKERFSLILESASTNQTSMYLCASTAASGNRGNQPQHFGDGTRLSIL.

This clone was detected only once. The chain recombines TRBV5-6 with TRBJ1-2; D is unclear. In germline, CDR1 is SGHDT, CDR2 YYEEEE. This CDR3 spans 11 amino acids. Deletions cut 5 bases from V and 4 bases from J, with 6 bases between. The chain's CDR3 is CASRSAYGYTF. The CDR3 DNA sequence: TGTGCCAGCAGGAGCGCCTATGGCTACACCTTC.

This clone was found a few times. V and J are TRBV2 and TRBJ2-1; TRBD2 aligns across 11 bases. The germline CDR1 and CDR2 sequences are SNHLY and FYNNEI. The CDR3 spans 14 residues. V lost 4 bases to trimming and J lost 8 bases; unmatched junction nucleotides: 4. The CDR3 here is CASSALAGGHEQFF. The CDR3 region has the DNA TGTGCCAGCAGTGCTCTAGCGGGAGGTCATGAGCAGTTCTTC. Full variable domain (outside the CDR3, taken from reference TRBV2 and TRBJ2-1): EPEVTQTPSHQVTQMGQEVILRCVPISNHLYFYWYRQILGQKVEFLVSFYNNEISEKSEIFDDQFSVERPDGSNFTLKIRSTKLEDSAMYFCASSALAGGHEQFFGPGTRLTVL.

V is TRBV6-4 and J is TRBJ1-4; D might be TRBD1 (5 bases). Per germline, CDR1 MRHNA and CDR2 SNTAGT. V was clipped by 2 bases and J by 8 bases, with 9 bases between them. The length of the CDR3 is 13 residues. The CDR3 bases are TGTGCCAGCAGTGACAGGGAGGGGGAAAAACTGTTTTTT. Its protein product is CASSDREGEKLFF.

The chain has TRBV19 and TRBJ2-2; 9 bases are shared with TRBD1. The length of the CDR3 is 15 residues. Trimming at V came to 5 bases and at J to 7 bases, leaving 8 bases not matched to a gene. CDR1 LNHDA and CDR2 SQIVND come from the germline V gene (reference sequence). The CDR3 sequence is CASSGGQGNSGELFF. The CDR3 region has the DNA TGTGCCAGTAGTGGGGGACAGGGAAATAGCGGGGAGCTGTTTTTT.

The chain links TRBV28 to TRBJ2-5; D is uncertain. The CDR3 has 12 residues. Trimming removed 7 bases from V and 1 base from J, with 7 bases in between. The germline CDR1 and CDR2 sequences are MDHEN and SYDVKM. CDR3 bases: TGTGCCAGCAAACAGAGCCAAGAGACCCAGTACTTC. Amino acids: CASKQSQETQYF.

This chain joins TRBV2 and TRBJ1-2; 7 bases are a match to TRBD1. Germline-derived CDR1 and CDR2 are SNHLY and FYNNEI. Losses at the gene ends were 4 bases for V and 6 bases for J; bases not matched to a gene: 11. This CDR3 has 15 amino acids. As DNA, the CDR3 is TGTGCCAGCAGTGCTCGACAGGGAATGTATGATGGCTACACCTTC. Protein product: CASSARQGMYDGYTF.

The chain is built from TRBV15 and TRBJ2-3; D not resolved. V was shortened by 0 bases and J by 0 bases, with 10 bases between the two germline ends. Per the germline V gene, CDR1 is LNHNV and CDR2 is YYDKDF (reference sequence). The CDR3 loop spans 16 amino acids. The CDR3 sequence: CATSRDKTRSTDTQYF. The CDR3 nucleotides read TGTGCCACCAGCAGAGATAAGACACGGAGCACAGATACGCAGTATTTT.

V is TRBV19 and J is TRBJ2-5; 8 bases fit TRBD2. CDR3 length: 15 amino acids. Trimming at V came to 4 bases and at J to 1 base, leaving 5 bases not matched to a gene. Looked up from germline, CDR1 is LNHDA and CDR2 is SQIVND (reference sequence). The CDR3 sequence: CASSTPSGGQETQYF. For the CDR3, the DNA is TGTGCCAGTAGTACCCCAAGCGGGGGCCAAGAGACCCAGTACTTC.

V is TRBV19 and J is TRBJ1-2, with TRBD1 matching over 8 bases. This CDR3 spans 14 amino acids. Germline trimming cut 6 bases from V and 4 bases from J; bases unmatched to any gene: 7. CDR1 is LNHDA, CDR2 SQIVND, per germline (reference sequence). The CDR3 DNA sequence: TGTGCCAGTAGGACGGACAGGGAGGGCTATGGCTACACCTTC. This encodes CASRTDREGYGYTF.

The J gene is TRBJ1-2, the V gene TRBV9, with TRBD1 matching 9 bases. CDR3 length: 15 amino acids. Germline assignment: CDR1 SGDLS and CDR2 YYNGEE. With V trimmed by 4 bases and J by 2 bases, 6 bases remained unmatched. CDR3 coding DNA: TGTGCCAGCAGCCTTCGACAGGGGGGAAACTATGGCTACACCTTC. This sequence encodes CASSLRQGGNYGYTF.

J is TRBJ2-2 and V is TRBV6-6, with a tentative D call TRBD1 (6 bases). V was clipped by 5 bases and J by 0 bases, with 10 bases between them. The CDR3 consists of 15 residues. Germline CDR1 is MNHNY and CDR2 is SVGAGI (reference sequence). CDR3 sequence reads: CASSGDTPNTGELFF. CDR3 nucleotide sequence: TGTGCCAGCAGTGGGGACACCCCGAACACCGGGGAGCTGTTTTTT.

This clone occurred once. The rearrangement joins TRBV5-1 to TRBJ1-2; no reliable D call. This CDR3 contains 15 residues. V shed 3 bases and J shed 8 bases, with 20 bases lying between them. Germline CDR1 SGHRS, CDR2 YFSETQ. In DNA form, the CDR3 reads TGCGCCAGCAGCTCTTTAATTGAGTCTCAGAGGGGCTACACCTTC. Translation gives CASSSLIESQRGYTF.

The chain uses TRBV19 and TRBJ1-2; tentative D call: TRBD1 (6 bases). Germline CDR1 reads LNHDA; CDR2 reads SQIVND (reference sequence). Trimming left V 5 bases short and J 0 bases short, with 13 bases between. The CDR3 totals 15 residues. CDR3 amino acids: CASSPPDSPNYGYTF. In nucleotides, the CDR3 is TGTGCCAGTAGTCCACCGGACAGTCCTAACTATGGCTACACCTTC. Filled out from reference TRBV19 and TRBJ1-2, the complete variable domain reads DGGITQSPKYLFRKEGQNVTLSCEQNLNHDAMYWYRQDPGQGLRLIYYSQIVNDFQKGDIAEGYSVSREKKESFPLTVTSAQKNPTAFYLCASSPPDSPNYGYTFGSGTRLTVV.

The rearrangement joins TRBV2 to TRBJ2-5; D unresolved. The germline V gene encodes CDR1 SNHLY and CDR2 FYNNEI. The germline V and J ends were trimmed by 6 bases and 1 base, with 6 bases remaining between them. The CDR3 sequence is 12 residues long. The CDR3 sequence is CASSKAQETQYF. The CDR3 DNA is TGTGCCAGCAGCAAAGCCCAAGAGACCCAGTACTTC.

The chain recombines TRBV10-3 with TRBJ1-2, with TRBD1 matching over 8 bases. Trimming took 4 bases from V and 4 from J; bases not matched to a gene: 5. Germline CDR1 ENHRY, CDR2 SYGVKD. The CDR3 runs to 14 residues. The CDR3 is CAISVQGEVYGYTF. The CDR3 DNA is TGTGCCATCAGTGTACAGGGGGAGGTCTATGGCTACACCTTC.

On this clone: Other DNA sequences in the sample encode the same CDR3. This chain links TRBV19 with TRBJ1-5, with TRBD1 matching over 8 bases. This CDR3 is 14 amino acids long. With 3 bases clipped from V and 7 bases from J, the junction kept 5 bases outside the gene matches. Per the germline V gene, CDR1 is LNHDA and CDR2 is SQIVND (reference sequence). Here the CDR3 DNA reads TGTGCCAGTAGTATCAGGGGGCTAGGACAGCCCCAGCATTTT. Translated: CASSIRGLGQPQHF.

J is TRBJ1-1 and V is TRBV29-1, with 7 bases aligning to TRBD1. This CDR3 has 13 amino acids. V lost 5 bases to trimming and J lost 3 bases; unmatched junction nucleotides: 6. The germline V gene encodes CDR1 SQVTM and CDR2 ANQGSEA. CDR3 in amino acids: CSVSTGPDTEAFF. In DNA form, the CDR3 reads TGCAGCGTTTCGACAGGGCCCGACACTGAAGCTTTCTTT.